This TCR beta chain was sequenced for a study of blood T cell repertoires in COVID-19. Study context: COVID-19 samples, acute and convalescent, were from the United States, Italy and Spain. Sources were T cells, B-cell-depleted T cells, or PBMCs; the material itself was cDNA or gDNA.

Clones were read by immunoSEQ multiplex PCR, and TCRdb kept only the in-frame ones, dropping some. Among about 250,000 clones listed, about 87% were seen once. Residents of about two dozen US areas, aged roughly 18 to 90 years, made up the participants. Cohort allocation depended upon clinical history that participants reported. V gave up 7 bases and J gave up 3 bases; unmatched junction bases: 3. CDR1 LNHDA and CDR2 SQIVND come from the germline V gene (reference sequence). The CDR3 is made up of 14 amino acids. This clonotype originated in a woman between 40 and 55 years old who had been exposed to COVID-19. Sequenced input: PBMCs or T cells enriched from blood (not recorded which). The chain links TRBV19 to TRBJ2-2; 9 nucleotides align to TRBD1. CDR3 nucleotides: TGTGCCAGTAAACAGGGGGCGCACACCGGGGAGCTGTTTTTT. Translation gives CASKQGAHTGELFF.